Only a few counts were recorded for the clone carrying this TCR beta chain. V was pared by 4 bases and J by 0 bases, with 10 bases between. Germline CDR1 is SGHRS and CDR2 is YFSETQ. This CDR3 comprises 14 residues. The record originates from a study of regulatory T cells in long-lasting Graves disease. Study information: Graves' patients diagnosed newly had used antithyroid drugs under 3 months.

According to the study, TCR beta libraries were built with iRepertoire HTBI primers and CDR3-region Arm-PCR. Each CDR3 protein is one row after TCRdb ran MiXCR on the multiplex PCR reads. Of some 250,000 distinct CDR3 sequences in the sample, 20% to 25% were seen once. Time point denoted: newly diagnosed GD, antithyroid drugs for less than 3 months. RNA from PBMCs was the source of the TCR library. This chain links TRBV5-1 with TRBJ2-5; possibly TRBD1 or TRBD2 for D (5 bases each). The material sequenced was peripheral blood mononuclear cells (PBMCs), taken at new diagnosis, from a patient treated with antithyroid drugs. The sequence was collected from a female donor with Graves disease. The CDR3 region is CASSDGGYQETQYF. CDR3 nucleotide sequence: TGCGCCAGCAGCGATGGGGGATACCAAGAGACCCAGTACTTC.